This TCR beta chain was observed in a study of CD8 T cells in Susac syndrome. The V segment lost 4 bases and the J segment 0 bases; nucleotides outside the gene matches: 12. This CDR3 region has 18 residues. The germline gives CDR1 MNHEY, CDR2 SMNVEV (reference sequence). Random hexamers served to reverse transcribe about 0.5 to 1 ug RNA. Via MiXCR, TCRdb re-called the immunoSEQ multiplex PCR reads, giving one row per CDR3 protein. The sample carries a few hundred thousand distinct CDR3 sequences, just over 90% recorded once. The source material was CD4+ T cells from PBMCs. This TCR came from a human donor with multiple sclerosis. This sequence joins TRBV27 and TRBJ1-1, with 9 bases fitting TRBD1. CDR3 sequence: CASSSKATGGTVNTEAFF. Written as DNA, the CDR3 is TGTGCCAGCAGTTCAAAGGCGACAGGGGGAACAGTGAACACTGAAGCTTTCTTT.